Presented here are 17 T cell receptor beta chains from one specimen sequenced in a study of technical replicates of blood from a few donors. Only in-frame clones appear in the TCRdb table, and some are missing; sequencing was by immunoSEQ multiplex PCR. The sample holds around 83,000 clones, under 95% seen once. The sequencing sample was made of T cells isolated from PBMCs. Every receptor here comes from a human donor in good health.

The gene calls are TRBV20-1 and TRBJ2-1, with 7 nucleotides matching TRBD2. After removal of 1 base from V and 12 bases from J, the junction contained 3 bases not matched to a gene. CDR3 size: 11 residues. CDR1 is DFQATT and CDR2 is SNEGSKA in the germline V gene (reference sequence). In nucleotides, the CDR3 is TGCAGTGCTAGAGGCCCGGGGGGGCAGTTCTTC. Its translation: CSARGPGGQFF.

The chain uses TRBV2 and TRBJ2-2; no clear D. V was clipped by 4 bases and J by 6 bases, with 6 bases between them. The germline CDR1 and CDR2 sequences are SNHLY and FYNNEI. CDR3 size: 12 residues. The CDR3 nucleotides are TGTGCCAGCAGTGTCCATGCCGGGGAGCTGTTTTTT. The encoded protein is CASSVHAGELFF. The whole variable domain, filled in from reference TRBV2 and TRBJ2-2, reads EPEVTQTPSHQVTQMGQEVILRCVPISNHLYFYWYRQILGQKVEFLVSFYNNEISEKSEIFDDQFSVERPDGSNFTLKIRSTKLEDSAMYFCASSVHAGELFFGEGSRLTVL.

V gene TRBV2 combines with J gene TRBJ1-2; 10 bases fit TRBD1. The CDR3 has 14 amino acids. The trim removed 6 bases at V and 6 bases at J, leaving 7 bases unmatched. Looked up from germline, CDR1 is SNHLY and CDR2 is FYNNEI. CDR3 bases: TGTGCCAGCAGCAAGACCGGGACAGGGGATGGCTACACCTTC. Its protein product is CASSKTGTGDGYTF.

The chain recombines TRBV14 with TRBJ2-5; TRBD1 agrees at 7 bases. The trim removed 1 base at V and 5 bases at J, leaving 7 bases unmatched. Germline loops: CDR1 SGHDN, CDR2 FVKESK. The CDR3 covers 15 residues. This CDR3 is CASSQARTGGETQYF. As DNA, the CDR3 is TGTGCCAGCAGCCAAGCCCGGACAGGTGGCGAGACCCAGTACTTC.

The chain couples TRBV14 to TRBJ2-5; possibly TRBD2 for D (6 bases). Per the germline V gene, CDR1 is SGHDN and CDR2 is FVKESK. V was pared by 4 bases and J by 5 bases, with 23 bases between. There are 17 residues in the CDR3. The CDR3 protein is CASSPIAWRDERETQYF. The CDR3 DNA reads as TGTGCCAGCAGCCCGATAGCGTGGAGGGATGAGCGGGAGACCCAGTACTTC.

V and J are TRBV28 and TRBJ1-2; the match to TRBD1 covers 9 bases. Germline-derived CDR1 and CDR2 are MDHEN and SYDVKM. The CDR3 spans 14 residues. V shed 5 bases, J shed 4 bases, and the junction held 5 bases outside the gene matches. CDR3 region: CASSPGTGSYGYTF. CDR3 DNA sequence: TGTGCCAGCAGTCCCGGGACAGGGTCCTATGGCTACACCTTC.

The chain is built from TRBV6-5 and TRBJ2-5, with D maybe TRBD1 (6 bases). V lost 9 bases, J lost 1 base, and 15 bases lay in between. The germline gives CDR1 MNHEY, CDR2 SVGAGI. CDR3 size: 14 residues. The CDR3 spells CASKQGWIQETQYF. CDR3 in DNA: TGTGCCAGTAAACAGGGTTGGATCCAAGAGACCCAGTACTTC.

The chain is built from TRBV30 and TRBJ1-6, with D perhaps TRBD1 (6 bases). The CDR3 covers 15 residues. Trimming cost V 0 bases and J 7 bases, with 13 bases left between them. Germline CDR1 GTSNPN, CDR2 SVGIG (reference sequence). The CDR3 protein is CAWSVLRTANSPLHF. The CDR3 nucleotides are TGTGCCTGGAGTGTACTGAGGACAGCAAATTCACCCCTCCACTTT.

V is TRBV4-1 and J is TRBJ2-1; 8 positions agree with TRBD1. V shed 3 bases, J shed 13 bases, and the junction held 5 bases outside the gene matches. Germline V CDR1 and CDR2: MGHRA, YSYEKL. CDR3 length: 12 residues. CDR3 amino acids: CASSQSDRGQFF. CDR3 nucleotides: TGCGCCAGCAGCCAGTCCGACAGGGGACAGTTCTTC.

A single count supports this clone. The rearrangement uses TRBV7-9 and TRBJ1-1, with a weak D call TRBD1 (6 bases). The germline V and J ends were trimmed by 5 bases and 2 bases, with 15 bases remaining between them. Germline V gene sequence: CDR1 SEHNR, CDR2 FQNEAQ (reference sequence). The CDR3 is 15 residues long. CDR3 in amino acids: CASSGFTGINTEAFF. The CDR3 coding sequence is TGTGCCAGCAGCGGGTTTACAGGGATTAACACTGAAGCTTTCTTT.

The rearrangement uses TRBV7-8 and TRBJ2-7, with 10 nucleotides matching TRBD1. This CDR3 region has 15 residues. After removal of 5 bases from V and 3 bases from J, the junction contained 7 bases not matched to a gene. Germline values: CDR1 SGHVS, CDR2 FQNEAQ. Here the CDR3 DNA reads TGTGCCAGCAGCCCACTCGGGACAGGGGACTACGAGCAGTACTTC. Translated: CASSPLGTGDYEQYF. Supplemented by reference TRBV7-8 and TRBJ2-7, the full variable domain reads GAGVSQSPRYKVAKRGQDVALRCDPISGHVSLFWYQQALGQGPEFLTYFQNEAQLDKSGLPSDRFFAERPEGSVSTLKIQRTQQEDSAVYLCASSPLGTGDYEQYFGPGTRLTVT.

J is TRBJ1-4 and V is TRBV28; D might be TRBD1 (6 bases). Germline lookup yields CDR1 MDHEN and CDR2 SYDVKM. This CDR3 spans 15 amino acids. V was shortened by 8 bases and J by 7 bases, with 20 bases between the two germline ends. As DNA, the CDR3 is TGTGCCAGCGGACGCAACAGGGCGAATCTTGAAAAACTGTTTTTT. It is translated as CASGRNRANLEKLFF.

The chain joins TRBV18 to TRBJ2-7, with TRBD2 matching over 9 bases. This CDR3 comprises 18 residues. After removal of 1 base from V and 0 bases from J, the junction contained 10 bases not matched to a gene. The germline V gene encodes CDR1 KGHSH and CDR2 LQKENI. DNA of the CDR3: TGTGCCAGCTCACCACGGTCTATTAGACTAGCGGACTCCTACGAGCAGTACTTC. As protein: CASSPRSIRLADSYEQYF.

This rearrangement joins TRBV6-6 to TRBJ1-6; TRBD1 agrees at 9 bases. Germline trimming cut 5 bases from V and 11 bases from J; bases unmatched to any gene: 7. The CDR3 spans 14 residues. Germline CDR1 reads MNHNY; CDR2 reads SVGAGI (reference sequence). CDR3 in DNA: TGTGCCAGCAGTCGCTCGGGACAGGGTCCACCCCTCCACTTT. Translating it yields CASSRSGQGPPLHF.

J is TRBJ1-1 and V is TRBV7-3; D is unclear. Germline CDR1 SGHTA, CDR2 FQGTGA. V was trimmed by 9 bases and J by 4 bases, leaving 15 bases between them. The CDR3 is made up of 13 amino acids. The CDR3: CASGLLGGTEAFF. CDR3 DNA sequence: TGTGCCAGTGGCCTATTAGGCGGCACTGAAGCTTTCTTT.

The genes are TRBV2 and TRBJ2-2, with TRBD2 matching over 10 bases. CDR1 is SNHLY and CDR2 is FYNNEI in the germline V gene. CDR3 size: 15 residues. V trimming: 9 bases; J trimming: 8 bases; junction bases outside the gene matches: 12. The CDR3 region is CARFASGGSGGELFF. The CDR3 DNA reads as TGTGCCAGGTTCGCTAGCGGGGGATCTGGAGGGGAGCTGTTTTTT.

The chain uses TRBV19 and TRBJ1-2; 9 nucleotides line up with TRBD1. The CDR3 runs to 12 residues. Trimming took 8 bases from V and 8 from J; bases not matched to a gene: 6. CDR1 and CDR2 (germline): LNHDA, SQIVND (reference sequence). The CDR3 coding sequence is TGTGCCAGTCAGGACAGGGGACGCGGCTACACCTTC. Protein: CASQDRGRGYTF.